This section outlines one T cell receptor beta chain sequence together with its context. Clones were read by immunoSEQ multiplex PCR, and TCRdb kept only the in-frame ones, dropping some. The sample gives about 75,000 clones, 90% to 95% of which show up once; approximately 5.7% is in the top ten. This sample was included in a study of control samples from healthy donors and cancer patients. Sequencing was done on a sample of blood. The TCR was taken from a middle-aged woman in good health.

CDR3 nucleotides: TGTGCCAGCAGCTTAGTCGCGACAGCCCCTTTAGGGGAGCTGTTTTTT. Its protein product is CASSLVATAPLGELFF. The chain couples TRBV11-3 to TRBJ2-2, with D tentatively TRBD1 (5 bases). The ends were cut back, 1 base at V and 8 bases at J, with 17 bases in the middle. The CDR3 extends over 16 amino acids. The germline V gene encodes CDR1 SGHNT and CDR2 YENEEA.